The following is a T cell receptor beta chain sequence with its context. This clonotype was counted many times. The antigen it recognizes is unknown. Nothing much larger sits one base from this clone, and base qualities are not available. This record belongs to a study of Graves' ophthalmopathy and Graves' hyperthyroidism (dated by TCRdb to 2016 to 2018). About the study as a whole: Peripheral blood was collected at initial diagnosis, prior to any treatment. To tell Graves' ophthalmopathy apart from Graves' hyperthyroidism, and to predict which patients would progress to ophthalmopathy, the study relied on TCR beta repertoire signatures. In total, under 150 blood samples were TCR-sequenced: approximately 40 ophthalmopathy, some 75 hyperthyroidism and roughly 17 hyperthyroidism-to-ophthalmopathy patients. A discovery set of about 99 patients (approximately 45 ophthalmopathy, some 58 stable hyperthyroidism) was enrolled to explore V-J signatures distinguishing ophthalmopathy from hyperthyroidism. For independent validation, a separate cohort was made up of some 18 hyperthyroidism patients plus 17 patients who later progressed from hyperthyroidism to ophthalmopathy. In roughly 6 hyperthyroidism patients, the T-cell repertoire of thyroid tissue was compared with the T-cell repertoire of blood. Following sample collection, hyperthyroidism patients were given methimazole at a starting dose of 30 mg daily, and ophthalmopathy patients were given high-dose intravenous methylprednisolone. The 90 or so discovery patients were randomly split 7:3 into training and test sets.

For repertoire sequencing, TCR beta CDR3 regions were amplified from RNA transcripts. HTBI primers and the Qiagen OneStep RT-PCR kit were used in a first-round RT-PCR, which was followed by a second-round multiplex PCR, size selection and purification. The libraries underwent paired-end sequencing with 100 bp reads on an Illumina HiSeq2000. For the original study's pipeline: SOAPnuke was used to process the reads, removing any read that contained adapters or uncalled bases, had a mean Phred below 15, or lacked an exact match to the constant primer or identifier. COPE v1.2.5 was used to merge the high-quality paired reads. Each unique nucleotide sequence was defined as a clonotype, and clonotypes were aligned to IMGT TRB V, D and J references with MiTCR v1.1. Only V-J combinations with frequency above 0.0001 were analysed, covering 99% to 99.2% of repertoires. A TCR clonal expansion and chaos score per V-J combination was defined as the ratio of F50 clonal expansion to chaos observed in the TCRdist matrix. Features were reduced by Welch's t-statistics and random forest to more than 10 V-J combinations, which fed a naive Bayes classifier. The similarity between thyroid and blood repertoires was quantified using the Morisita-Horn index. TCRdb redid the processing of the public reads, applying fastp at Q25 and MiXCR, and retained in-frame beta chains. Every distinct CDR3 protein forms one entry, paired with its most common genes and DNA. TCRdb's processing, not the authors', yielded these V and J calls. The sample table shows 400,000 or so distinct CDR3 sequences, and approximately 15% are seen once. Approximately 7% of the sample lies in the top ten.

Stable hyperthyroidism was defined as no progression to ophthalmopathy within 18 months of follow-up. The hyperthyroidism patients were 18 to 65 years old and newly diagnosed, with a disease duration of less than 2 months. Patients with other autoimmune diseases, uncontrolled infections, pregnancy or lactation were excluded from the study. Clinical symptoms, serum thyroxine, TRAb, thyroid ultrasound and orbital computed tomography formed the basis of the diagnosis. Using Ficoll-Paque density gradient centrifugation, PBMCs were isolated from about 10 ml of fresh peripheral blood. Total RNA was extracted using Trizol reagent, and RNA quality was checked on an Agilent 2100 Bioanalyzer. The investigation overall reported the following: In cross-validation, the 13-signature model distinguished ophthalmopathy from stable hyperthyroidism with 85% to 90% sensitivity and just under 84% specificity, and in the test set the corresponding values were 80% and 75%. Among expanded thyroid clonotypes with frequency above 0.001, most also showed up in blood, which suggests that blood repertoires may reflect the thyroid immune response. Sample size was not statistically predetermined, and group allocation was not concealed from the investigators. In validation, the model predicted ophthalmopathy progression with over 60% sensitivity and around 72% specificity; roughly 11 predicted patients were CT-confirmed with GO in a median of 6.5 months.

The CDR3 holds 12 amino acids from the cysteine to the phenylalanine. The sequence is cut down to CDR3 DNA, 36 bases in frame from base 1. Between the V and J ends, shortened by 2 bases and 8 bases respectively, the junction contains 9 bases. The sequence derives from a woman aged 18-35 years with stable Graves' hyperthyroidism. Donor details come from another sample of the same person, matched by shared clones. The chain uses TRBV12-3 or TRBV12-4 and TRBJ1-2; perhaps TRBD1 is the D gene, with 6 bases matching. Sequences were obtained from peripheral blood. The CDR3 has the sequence CASSLLGAGYTF. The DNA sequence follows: TGTGCCAGCAGTTTATTGGGGGCAGGCTACACCTTC.